This T cell receptor beta chain was sequenced in a study of blood T cell repertoires in COVID-19. Study-wide context: Acute-phase and convalescent COVID-19 samples originated in the United States, Italy and Spain.

The ends were cut back, 0 bases at V and 9 bases at J, with 9 bases in the middle. Germline values: CDR1 SNHLY, CDR2 FYNNEI. The CDR3 spans 14 residues. In the source study's methods: Nucleated cell counts were estimated from reference gene primer amplification. Generated by immunoSEQ multiplex PCR, the TCRdb table keeps only in-frame clones and is missing some. The V and J calls and clone size come from that table; D and trimming were worked out from the DNA. The sample lists roughly 500,000 clones, approximately 87% occurring once. Adults between roughly 18 and 95 years of age took part from 20 to 25 US areas. Donors in Cohort 3 who had recovered were those with two negative PCRs, healthcare professional clearance, or resolution of their symptoms.

The V call is TRBV2, the J call TRBJ1-6; D gene unclear. The receptor was derived from a woman aged 40 to 49 who had recovered from COVID-19. What was sequenced was PBMCs or T cells enriched from blood (not recorded which). The DNA of the CDR3 is TGTGCCAGCAGTGAAGCTTTCGGGAGTTCACCCCTCCACTTT. It specifies CASSEAFGSSPLHF.